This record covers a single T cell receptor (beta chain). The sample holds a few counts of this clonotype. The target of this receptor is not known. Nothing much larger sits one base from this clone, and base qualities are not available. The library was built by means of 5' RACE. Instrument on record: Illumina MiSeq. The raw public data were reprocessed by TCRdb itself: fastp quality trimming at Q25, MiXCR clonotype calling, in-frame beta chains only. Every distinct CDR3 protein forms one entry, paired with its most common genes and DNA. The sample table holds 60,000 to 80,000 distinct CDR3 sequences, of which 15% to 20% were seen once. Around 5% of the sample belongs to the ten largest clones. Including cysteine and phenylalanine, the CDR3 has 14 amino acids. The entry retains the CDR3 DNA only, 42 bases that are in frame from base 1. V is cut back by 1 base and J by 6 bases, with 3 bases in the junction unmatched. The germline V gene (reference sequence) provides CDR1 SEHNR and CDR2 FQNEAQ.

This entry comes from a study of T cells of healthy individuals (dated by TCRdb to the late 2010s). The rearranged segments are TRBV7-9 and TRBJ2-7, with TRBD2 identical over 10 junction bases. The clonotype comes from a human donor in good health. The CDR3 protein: CASSLVLAGVEQYF. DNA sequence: TGTGCCAGCAGCTTAGTCCTAGCGGGAGTCGAGCAGTACTTC.